The 23 T cell receptor beta chains presented below share a single source sample, sequenced in a study of blood T cells in healthy people across ages (dated by TCRdb to between 2014 and 2016). To prepare the library, 5' RACE was applied. A second PCR of roughly 7 to 11 cycles was run with a J-beta primer mix and a sample-barcoded 5' primer. Using fastp trimming at Q25 and MiXCR clonotype assembly, TCRdb reanalyzed the public sequencing data and kept in-frame beta chains. Each CDR3 protein gets just one entry, which takes the most common genes and DNA from the rows behind it. Here the sample has around 2 million distinct CDR3 sequences; 39% occur a single time. The top ten constitute 23% of the sample. Specimen: blood. The origin of the receptors is a human donor in good health.

This clonotype was seen a handful of times. This chain connects TRBV3-1 to TRBJ1-2; D might be TRBD1 (5 bases). Trimming took off 1 base at V and 5 bases at J, with 11 bases between the two ends. The CDR3 has 14 residues. From germline, CDR1 is LGHDT and CDR2 YNNKEL (reference sequence). CDR3 residues: CASSQGVGAYGYTF. The CDR3 coding sequence is TGTGCCAGCAGCCAAGGGGTCGGGGCTTATGGCTACACCTTC.

This clonotype was counted at least ten times. The V call is TRBV6-1, the J call TRBJ1-2; D gene unclear. This CDR3 spans 14 amino acids. CDR1 and CDR2 from the germline V gene are MNHNS and SASEGT. Between the trimmed V and J ends, which lost 7 bases and 7 bases, there was a span of 19 bases. The CDR3 loop reads CASTIGPRLGGYTF. Here the CDR3 DNA reads TGTGCCAGCACTATCGGACCTCGCCTGGGTGGCTACACCTTC.

A few counts support this clonotype. The chain combines TRBV29-1 with TRBJ2-5, with 11 bases that match TRBD2. Per germline, CDR1 SQVTM and CDR2 ANQGSEA. The CDR3 covers 17 residues. The V segment lost 0 bases and the J segment 4 bases; nucleotides outside the gene matches: 10. CDR3 sequence reads: CSVEDLGLAAFRETQYF. Written as DNA, the CDR3 is TGCAGCGTTGAAGATCTGGGACTAGCGGCTTTTCGAGAGACCCAGTACTTC. The complete variable domain, with remaining parts taken from reference TRBV29-1 and TRBJ2-5, reads SAVISQKPSRDICQRGTSLTIQCQVDSQVTMMFWYRQQPGQSLTLIATANQGSEATYESGFVIDKFPISRPNLTFSTLTVSNMSPEDSSIYLCSVEDLGLAAFRETQYFGPGTRLLVL.

This clonotype has just a few counts. The V call is TRBV12-3 or TRBV12-4, the J call TRBJ1-5, with D uncertain. V dropped 6 bases and J dropped 2 bases, with 11 bases sitting between them. This CDR3 has 14 amino acids. DNA of the CDR3: TGTGCCAGCAGCCGACTACAAGGCAATCAGCCCCAGCATTTT. Protein product: CASSRLQGNQPQHF.

This clonotype has a handful of counts. The V call is TRBV20-1, the J call TRBJ2-3; the D gene is possibly TRBD2 (7 bases). The V and J ends lost 6 bases and 9 bases respectively, with 22 bases between them. CDR3 length: 14 residues. Germline CDR1 and CDR2: DFQATT and SNEGSKA (reference sequence). CDR3 bases: TGCAGTGCCTCGCCGGCGGGGGCTCCGGGGACGCAGTATTTT. It yields the protein CSASPAGAPGTQYF.

This clonotype showed up just a few times. The chain carries TRBV24-1 and TRBJ2-3; possibly TRBD1 or TRBD2 for D (6 bases each). The CDR3 runs 13 residues. Germline lookup yields CDR1 KGHDR and CDR2 SFDVKD. Deletions cut 12 bases from V and 0 bases from J, with 12 bases between. CDR3 loop: CAVGGGSTDTQYF. The CDR3 DNA is TGTGCCGTTGGAGGGGGTAGCACAGATACGCAGTATTTT.

This chain links TRBV20-1 with TRBJ2-2, with a weak D call TRBD1 (5 bases). Looked up from germline, CDR1 is DFQATT and CDR2 is SNEGSKA (reference sequence). CDR3 length: 13 amino acids. The ends were cut back, 5 bases at V and 7 bases at J, with 14 bases in the middle. CDR3 residues: CSARRADNGELFF. CDR3 sequence (DNA): TGCAGTGCTCGCAGGGCAGATAACGGGGAGCTGTTTTTT.

This chain joins TRBV3-1 and TRBJ1-4; possible D gene TRBD1, 5 bases. V was clipped by 1 base and J by 5 bases, with 14 bases between them. CDR1 and CDR2 (germline): LGHDT, YNNKEL (reference sequence). The length of the CDR3 is 16 residues. The DNA for the CDR3 is TGTGCCAGCAGCCAAGGCGGGGGTCTGGCAAATGAAAAACTGTTTTTT. Protein product: CASSQGGGLANEKLFF.

The chain uses TRBV25-1 and TRBJ2-5, with D perhaps matching TRBD1 (6 bases). Gene TRBJ2-7 matches the end of the DNA better, so the J call may be wrong. Germline values: CDR1 MGHDK, CDR2 SYGVNS. The CDR3 spans 11 residues. The CDR3 sequence is CASTGVAEQYF. CDR3 in DNA: TGTGCCAGCACAGGGGTCGCCGAGCAGTACTTC.

Only one count was recorded for this clonotype. V usage is TRBV6-2 or TRBV6-3 and J usage is TRBJ2-1; the match to TRBD1 covers 7 bases. The CDR3 is 13 amino acids. Germline V gene lookup returns CDR1 MNHEY and CDR2 SVGEGT. V shed 8 bases, J shed 13 bases, and the junction held 14 bases outside the gene matches. CDR3 amino acids: CASGSLRGRAQFF. CDR3 in DNA: TGTGCCAGCGGTTCCCTGAGGGGGCGGGCCCAGTTCTTC.

This clonotype was seen a handful of times. The V and J genes are TRBV6-2 or TRBV6-3 and TRBJ2-1, with 7 nucleotides matching TRBD1. The CDR3 is 16 residues long. Germline CDR1 reads MNHEY; CDR2 reads SVGEGT. After removal of 5 bases from V and 4 bases from J, the junction contained 11 bases not matched to a gene. The CDR3, as DNA: TGTGCCAGCAGTCCCCAGGGGACAGTTATATACAATGAGCAGTTCTTC. Residues: CASSPQGTVIYNEQFF.

The gene calls are TRBV7-8 and TRBJ2-5; a possible D gene is TRBD2 (7 bases). Per germline, CDR1 SGHVS and CDR2 FQNEAQ. The CDR3 extends over 16 amino acids. V lost 5 bases, J lost 2 bases, and 18 bases lay in between. This CDR3 is CASSPSWGGAQETQYF. CDR3 DNA: TGTGCCAGCAGCCCTTCGTGGGGGGGGGCGCAAGAGACCCAGTACTTC. The whole variable domain, filled in from reference TRBV7-8 and TRBJ2-5, reads GAGVSQSPRYKVAKRGQDVALRCDPISGHVSLFWYQQALGQGPEFLTYFQNEAQLDKSGLPSDRFFAERPEGSVSTLKIQRTQQEDSAVYLCASSPSWGGAQETQYFGPGTRLLVL.

This chain joins TRBV28 and TRBJ2-3; D possibly corresponds to TRBD2 (6 bases). Trimming stripped 6 bases from V and 11 bases from J, with 15 bases between. Germline V gene lookup returns CDR1 MDHEN and CDR2 SYDVKM. CDR3 length: 12 amino acids. CDR3 nucleotides: TGTGCCAGCAGCACTCCCCGGGAGAGGCAGTATTTT. Translated, it gives CASSTPRERQYF.

This clonotype was seen only a few times. This chain connects TRBV2 to TRBJ2-1; 7 bases line up with TRBD2. The ends lost 1 base at V and 8 bases at J; junction bases unmatched: 2. The CDR3 contains 13 residues. CDR1 is SNHLY, CDR2 FYNNEI, per germline. CDR3 loop: CASSEGRGDEQFF. CDR3 DNA: TGTGCCAGCAGTGAAGGCCGGGGGGATGAGCAGTTCTTC.

J is TRBJ1-5 and V is TRBV14, with a tentative D call TRBD1 (6 bases). Between the trimmed V and J ends, which lost 4 bases and 2 bases, there was a span of 21 bases. The CDR3 spans 18 residues. Per the germline V gene, CDR1 is SGHDN and CDR2 is FVKESK. CDR3 region: CASSPPSQGRARNQPQHF. DNA of the CDR3: TGTGCCAGCAGCCCCCCGTCCCAGGGGAGAGCGCGCAATCAGCCCCAGCATTTT.

The V and J genes are TRBV20-1 and TRBJ2-5, with D unresolved. Trimming took off 5 bases at V and 4 bases at J, with 14 bases between the two ends. This CDR3 comprises 13 residues. Germline CDR1 is DFQATT and CDR2 is SNEGSKA (reference sequence). The CDR3 sequence: CSARRRRSETQYF. In DNA, the CDR3 is TGCAGTGCTCGCCGTAGGCGGTCAGAGACCCAGTACTTC.

DNA for the CDR3: TGCGCCAGCAGACGGATATATGAGACAGGACCCTACAATGAGCAGTTCTTC. Its protein product is CASRRIYETGPYNEQFF. The rearrangement uses TRBV5-1 and TRBJ2-1, with a weak D call TRBD1 (6 bases). The V gene lost 5 bases and the J gene lost 2 bases, with 20 bases spanning the gap. The CDR3 covers 17 residues. CDR1 is SGHRS, CDR2 YFSETQ, per germline. The full variable domain, its missing parts supplied by reference TRBV5-1 and TRBJ2-1, is KAGVTQTPRYLIKTRGQQVTLSCSPISGHRSVSWYQQTPGQGLQFLFEYFSETQRNKGNFPGRFSGRQFSNSRSEMNVSTLELGDSALYLCASRRIYETGPYNEQFFGPGTRLTVL.

This chain joins TRBV7-9 and TRBJ1-1; D gene unclear. In germline, CDR1 is SEHNR, CDR2 FQNEAQ (reference sequence). V was clipped by 1 base and J by 6 bases, with 15 bases between them. The CDR3 extends over 15 amino acids. The CDR3 here is CASSLESVGYAEAFF. As DNA, the CDR3 is TGTGCCAGCAGCTTAGAATCAGTAGGATATGCTGAAGCTTTCTTT.

There are a few counts of this clonotype. Here the CDR3 reads CASSPGPQFSGELFF. The DNA of the CDR3 is TGTGCCAGCAGTCCGGGACCCCAATTTTCCGGGGAGCTGTTTTTT. The chain carries TRBV12-3 or TRBV12-4 and TRBJ2-2, with D perhaps given as TRBD1 or TRBD2 (5 bases each). V lost 5 bases, J lost 6 bases, and 16 bases lay in between. The CDR3 loop spans 15 amino acids.

With respect to this clonotype: The junction differs from germline at one of its ends, possibly a read error. This chain links TRBV20-1 with TRBJ1-2, with 7 bases aligning to TRBD1. The CDR3 contains 13 residues. Germline lookup yields CDR1 DFQATT and CDR2 SNEGSKA (reference sequence). CDR3 sequence reads: CSAMEGAGYGYIF. CDR3 in DNA: TGCAGTGCTATGGAGGGGGCGGGCTATGGCTACATCTTC.

V gene TRBV20-1 combines with J gene TRBJ1-2; TRBD1 matches at 9 bases. This CDR3 is built from 15 residues. V trimming: 0 bases; J trimming: 8 bases; junction bases outside the gene matches: 10. The germline CDR1 and CDR2 sequences are DFQATT and SNEGSKA (reference sequence). The CDR3 region is CSARDRTGVDGGYTF. CDR3 nucleotide sequence: TGCAGTGCTAGAGACCGGACAGGGGTCGACGGAGGCTACACCTTC.

The J gene is TRBJ1-1, the V gene TRBV12-3 or TRBV12-4; possibly TRBD1 for D (5 bases). V was trimmed by 6 bases and J by 11 bases, leaving 19 bases between them. This CDR3 has 13 residues. CDR3 DNA: TGTGCCAGCAGCATCGGGGGTGGTTTCTGGGCTTTCTTT. This translates into CASSIGGGFWAFF.

This clonotype was seen more than once but under ten times. The rearrangement uses TRBV12-3 or TRBV12-4 and TRBJ1-2; no firm D call. V lost 6 bases to trimming and J lost 7 bases, with 15 bases between them. This CDR3 region has 13 residues. CDR3: CASRVSLGPGYTF. For the CDR3, the DNA is TGTGCCAGCAGAGTCTCCTTAGGGCCTGGCTACACCTTC.